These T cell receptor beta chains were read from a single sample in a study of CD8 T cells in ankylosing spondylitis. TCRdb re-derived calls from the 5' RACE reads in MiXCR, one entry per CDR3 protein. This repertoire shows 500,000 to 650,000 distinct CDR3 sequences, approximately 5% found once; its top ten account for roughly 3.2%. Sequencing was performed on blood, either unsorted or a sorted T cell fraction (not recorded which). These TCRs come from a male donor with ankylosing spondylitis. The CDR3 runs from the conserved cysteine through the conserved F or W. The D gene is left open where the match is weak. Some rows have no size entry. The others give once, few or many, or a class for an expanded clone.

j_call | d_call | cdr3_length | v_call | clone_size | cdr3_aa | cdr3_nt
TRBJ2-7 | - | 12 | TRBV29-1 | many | CSVQGGRNEQYF | TGCAGCGTACAGGGGGGGAGAAACGAGCAGTACTTC
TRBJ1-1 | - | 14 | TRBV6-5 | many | CASSYRGGDGEAFF | TGTGCCAGCAGTTACCGGGGGGGAGACGGTGAAGCTTTCTTT
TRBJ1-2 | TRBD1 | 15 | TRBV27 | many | CASRGQGRANYGYTF | TGTGCCAGCAGGGGACAGGGCCGAGCTAACTATGGCTACACCTTC
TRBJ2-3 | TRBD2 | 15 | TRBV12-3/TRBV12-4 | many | CASSTGTSDTDTQYF | TGTGCCAGCAGTACCGGGACTAGCGACACAGATACGCAGTATTTT
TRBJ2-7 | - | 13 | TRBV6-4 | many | CASSTQGGYEQYF | TGTGCCAGCAGTACTCAGGGGGGCTACGAGCAGTACTTC
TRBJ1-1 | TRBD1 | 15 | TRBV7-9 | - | CASSGTGRENTEAFF | TGTGCCAGCAGTGGGACAGGGAGGGAGAACACTGAAGCTTTCTTT
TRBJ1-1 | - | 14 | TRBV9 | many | CASSPMRLITEAFF | TGTGCCAGCAGCCCGATGCGATTAATCACTGAAGCTTTCTTT
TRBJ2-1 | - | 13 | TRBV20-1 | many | CSASKSSYNEQFF | TGCAGTGCTAGCAAGAGCTCCTACAATGAGCAGTTCTTC
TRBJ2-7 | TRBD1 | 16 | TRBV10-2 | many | CASSASTGGSSYEQYF | TGCGCCAGCAGTGCTTCGACAGGGGGCTCGTCCTACGAGCAGTACTTC
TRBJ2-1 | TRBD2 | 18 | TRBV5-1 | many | CASSFGLAGGLAYNEQFF | TGCGCCAGCAGCTTCGGACTAGCGGGGGGACTAGCCTACAATGAGCAGTTCTTC
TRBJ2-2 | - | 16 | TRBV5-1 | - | CASSLLTGALPGELFF | TGCGCCAGCAGCTTACTGACAGGTGCCCTCCCCGGGGAGCTGTTTTTT
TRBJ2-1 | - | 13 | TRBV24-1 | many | CATSDLTRNEQFF | TGTGCCACCAGTGACCTGACTCGGAATGAGCAGTTCTTC
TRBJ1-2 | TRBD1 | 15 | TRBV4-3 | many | CASSLQLTGYYGYTF | TGCGCCAGCAGCCTCCAACTGACAGGGTACTATGGCTACACCTTC
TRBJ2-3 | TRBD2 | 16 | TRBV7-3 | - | CASSLSGGGTTDTQYF | TGTGCCAGCAGCTTAAGTGGCGGGGGTACCACAGATACGCAGTATTTT
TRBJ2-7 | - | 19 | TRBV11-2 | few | CASSLDRRANRDGIYEQYF | TGTGCCAGCAGCTTAGATCGACGGGCCAACAGGGATGGAATCTACGAGCAGTACTTC
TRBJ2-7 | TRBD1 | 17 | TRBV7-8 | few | CASSVVVGQGAASEQYF | TGTGCCAGCAGCGTAGTGGTAGGACAGGGGGCCGCTAGCGAGCAGTACTTC
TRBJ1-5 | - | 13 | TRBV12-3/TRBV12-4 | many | CASSLGRGQPQHF | TGTGCCAGCAGTTTAGGCCGCGGTCAGCCCCAGCATTTT
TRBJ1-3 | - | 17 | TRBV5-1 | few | CASSLGTVPFSGNTIYF | TGCGCCAGCAGCTTGGGGACGGTCCCTTTCTCTGGAAACACCATATATTTT
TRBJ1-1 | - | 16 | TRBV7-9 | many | CASSSLRLGRGTEAFF | TGTGCCAGCAGCTCCCTCCGACTCGGCAGGGGCACTGAAGCTTTCTTT
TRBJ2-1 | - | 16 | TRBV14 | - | CASSQGARTYYNEQFF | TGTGCCAGCAGCCAAGGCGCTAGGACGTATTACAATGAGCAGTTCTTC
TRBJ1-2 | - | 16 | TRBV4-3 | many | CASSRAGVGGNYGYTF | TGCGCCAGCAGCCGAGCCGGAGTGGGGGGTAACTATGGCTACACCTTC
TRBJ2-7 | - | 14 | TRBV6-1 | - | CASSKIRDGYEQYF | TGTGCCAGCAGTAAGATCCGGGACGGCTACGAGCAGTACTTC
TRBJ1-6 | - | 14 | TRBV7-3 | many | CASSSGGYNSPLHF | TGTGCCAGCAGCTCCGGAGGGTATAATTCACCCCTCCACTTT
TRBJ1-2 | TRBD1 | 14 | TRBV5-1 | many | CASRLDRGDYGYTF | TGCGCCAGCAGACTCGACAGGGGTGACTATGGCTACACCTTC
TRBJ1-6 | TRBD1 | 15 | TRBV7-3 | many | CASSLTGTAGSPLHF | TGTGCCAGCAGCTTAACGGGGACAGCGGGGTCACCCCTCCACTTT
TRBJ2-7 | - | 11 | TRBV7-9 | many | CASSSAYEQYF | TGTGCCAGCAGCTCCGCCTACGAGCAGTACTTC
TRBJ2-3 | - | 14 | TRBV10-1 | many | CASSESTGTDTQYF | TGCGCCAGCAGTGAGTCGACTGGCACAGATACGCAGTATTTT
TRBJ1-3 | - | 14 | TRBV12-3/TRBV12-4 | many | CASSLAISGNTTYF | TGTGCCAGCAGCCTCGCTATCTCTGGAAACACCACATATTTT
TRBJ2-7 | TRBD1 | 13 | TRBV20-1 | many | CSVPDRGIYEQYF | TGCAGTGTCCCGGACAGGGGAATCTACGAGCAGTACTTC
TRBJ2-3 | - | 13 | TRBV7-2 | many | CASSLGAQGTQYF | TGTGCCAGCAGCTTAGGCGCACAGGGAACGCAGTATTTT
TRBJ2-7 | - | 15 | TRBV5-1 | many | CASSHGPFPLYEQYF | TGCGCCAGCAGCCATGGACCTTTCCCTCTCTACGAGCAGTACTTC
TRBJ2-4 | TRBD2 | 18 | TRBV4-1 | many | CASSPWIAGGLGKNIQYF | TGCGCCAGCAGCCCGTGGATAGCGGGAGGGCTAGGCAAAAACATTCAGTACTTC
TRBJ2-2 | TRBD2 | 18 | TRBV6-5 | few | CASSYSPSGGALAGELFF | TGTGCCAGCAGTTACTCGCCTAGCGGGGGGGCCCTCGCCGGGGAGCTGTTTTTT
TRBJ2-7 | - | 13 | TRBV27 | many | CASSRGVVYEQYF | TGTGCCAGCAGCAGGGGTGTTGTCTACGAGCAGTACTTC
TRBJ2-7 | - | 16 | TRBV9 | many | CASSVDPSGDAYEQYF | TGTGCCAGCAGCGTGGATCCTTCAGGGGACGCCTACGAGCAGTACTTC
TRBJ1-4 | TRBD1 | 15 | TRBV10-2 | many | CASSLRDRKNEKLFF | TGCGCCAGCAGCCTCCGGGACAGGAAGAATGAAAAACTGTTTTTT
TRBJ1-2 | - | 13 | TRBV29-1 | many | CSVEGEFPAGYTF | TGCAGCGTTGAAGGGGAGTTCCCTGCTGGCTACACCTTC
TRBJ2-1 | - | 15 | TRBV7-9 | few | CASSPPGGAGNEQFF | TGTGCCAGCAGCCCTCCGGGGGGCGCGGGGAATGAGCAGTTCTTC
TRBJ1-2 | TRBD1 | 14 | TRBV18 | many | CASSSSGGDYGYTF | TGTGCCAGCTCCTCCTCAGGGGGCGACTATGGCTACACCTTC